These T cell receptor beta chains were read from a single sample in a study of CXCR3-negative and CXCR3-positive naive CD8 T cells. TCRdb processed the 5' RACE reads again and assigns one entry to each CDR3 protein, with no DNA. This sample's table has fewer than 95,000 distinct CDR3 sequences. The sequenced material came from naive CXCR3- CD8+ T cells from blood. The receptors here all came from a human donor in good health. Some clones in this sample may be carry-over from other donors' samples. The CDR3 runs from the conserved cysteine through the conserved F or W.

v_call	cdr3_length	j_call	cdr3_aa
TRBV5-1	15	TRBJ2-7	CASSLEPGRGYEQYF
TRBV7-7	14	TRBJ2-3	CASSSNDREHTQYF
TRBV29-1	15	TRBJ2-7	CSVEDWDQSPYEQYF
TRBV29-1	13	TRBJ2-7	CSIPGTGSYEQYF
TRBV5-1	14	TRBJ2-7	CASSYRDGSYEQYF
TRBV5-6	12	TRBJ1-1	CASSLVSTEAFF
TRBV6-5	17	TRBJ2-1	CASSYDRASGGANEQFF
TRBV7-6	12	TRBJ2-1	CASSSSFGEQFF
TRBV7-2	14	TRBJ2-7	CASSLAGENYEQYF
TRBV3-1	12	TRBJ2-5	CASSHGVETQYF
TRBV5-1	16	TRBJ1-1	CASSAGDNPSGTEAFF